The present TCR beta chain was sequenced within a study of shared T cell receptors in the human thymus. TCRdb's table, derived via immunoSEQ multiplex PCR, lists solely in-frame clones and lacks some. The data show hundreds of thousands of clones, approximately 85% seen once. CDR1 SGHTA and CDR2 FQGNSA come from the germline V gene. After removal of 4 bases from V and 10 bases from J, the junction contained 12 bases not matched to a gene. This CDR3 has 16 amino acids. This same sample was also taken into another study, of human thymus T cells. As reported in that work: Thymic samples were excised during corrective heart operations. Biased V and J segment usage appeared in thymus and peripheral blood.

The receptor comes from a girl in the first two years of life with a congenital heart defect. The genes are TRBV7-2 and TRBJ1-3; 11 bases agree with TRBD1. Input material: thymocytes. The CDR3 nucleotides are TGTGCCAGCAGCTACGGACAGGGGGCCTTGTTTTCGACCATATATTTT. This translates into CASSYGQGALFSTIYF.